The 30 T cell receptor beta chains below were found in one sample sequenced in a study of human T cells and chemical hapten exposure. Time point: patch test 3, about 24 weeks after DPC sensitization. Treatment in this sample: therapeutic diphenylcyclopropenone sensitization with weekly scalp DPC. MiXCR, run by TCRdb on the RACE reads, gives a single entry per CDR3 protein. Of 130,000 or so distinct CDR3 sequences listed, approximately 11% are singletons. The sequenced sample was whole blood, obtained in connection with sensitization to the hapten diphenylcyclopropenone (DPC). These receptors were collected from a woman aged 45 to 65 with alopecia areata. Some clones in this sample may be carry-over from other donors' samples.

In its sample, this clonotype was seen a few times. The chain has TRBV9 and TRBJ1-2; D is unclear. CDR3 length: 16 residues. Germline V gene data show CDR1 as SGDLS and CDR2 as YYNGEE. Trimming took off 0 bases at V and 5 bases at J, with 17 bases between the two ends. The CDR3 reads CASSVGTGRTQYGYTF. In DNA form, the CDR3 reads TGTGCCAGCAGCGTAGGGACGGGCAGGACTCAATATGGCTACACCTTC.

This clonotype came up a few times. The J gene is TRBJ1-2, the V gene TRBV7-3; no clear D. The CDR3 sequence is 14 residues long. V was shortened by 2 bases and J by 8 bases, with 15 bases between the two germline ends. Germline lookup yields CDR1 SGHTA and CDR2 FQGTGA. DNA of the CDR3: TGTGCCAGCAGCTTATCCGGGCCAAATGGGGGCTACACCTTC. This gives the protein CASSLSGPNGGYTF.

At least ten counts were recorded for this clonotype. The V and J genes are TRBV20-1 and TRBJ2-7; 8 nucleotides line up with TRBD2. The V and J ends lost 6 bases and 0 bases, in that order; junction bases with no gene match: 19. The CDR3 covers 18 residues. Germline-derived CDR1 and CDR2 are DFQATT and SNEGSKA (reference sequence). CDR3 residues: CSARLALTGPLFSYEQYF. CDR3 bases: TGCAGTGCACGACTAGCGCTGACGGGTCCCCTCTTCTCCTACGAGCAGTACTTC.

The table lists this clonotype with many counts. The chain combines TRBV3-1 with TRBJ2-2; 14 bases are a match to TRBD2. The V gene's germline CDR1 is LGHDT and CDR2 YNNKEL (reference sequence). The CDR3 runs 18 residues. Losses at the gene ends were 4 bases for V and 6 bases for J; bases not matched to a gene: 10. The DNA of the CDR3 is TGTGCCAGCAGCCCGCTAGGGACTAGCGGGAGATCTGCCGGGGAGCTGTTTTTT. It yields the protein CASSPLGTSGRSAGELFF. Complete variable domain (other parts from reference TRBV3-1 and TRBJ2-2): DTAVSQTPKYLVTQMGNDKSIKCEQNLGHDTMYWYKQDSKKFLKIMFSYNNKELIINETVPNRFSPKSPDKAHLNLHINSLELGDSAVYFCASSPLGTSGRSAGELFFGEGSRLTVL.

This clonotype was seen a few times. This chain links TRBV19 with TRBJ2-7; 8 nucleotides line up with TRBD1. Germline CDR1 reads LNHDA; CDR2 reads SQIVND (reference sequence). The CDR3 sequence is 15 residues long. V was pared by 5 bases and J by 5 bases, with 11 bases of the junction left unmatched. As DNA, the CDR3 is TGTGCCAGTAGTCCCCAGGGGGCGAATATCCACGAGCAGTACTTC. Its protein is CASSPQGANIHEQYF.

The sample holds many counts of this clonotype. The J gene is TRBJ2-3, the V gene TRBV20-1; 7 nucleotides line up with TRBD2. The CDR3 length is 14 residues. V lost 5 bases, J lost 6 bases, and 11 bases stayed unmatched. Germline V gene data show CDR1 as DFQATT and CDR2 as SNEGSKA (reference sequence). The CDR3 DNA sequence: TGCAGTGCTCAAGGAGCGGGAAATCGGGATACGCAGTATTTT. This encodes CSAQGAGNRDTQYF.

The gene calls are TRBV6-5 and TRBJ2-1, with D possibly being TRBD1 or TRBD2 (5 bases each). The V and J ends lost 6 bases and 6 bases respectively, with 15 bases between them. Germline V gene sequence: CDR1 MNHEY, CDR2 SVGAGI. This CDR3 is built from 14 residues. The DNA of the CDR3 is TGTGCCAGCAGACAATCCGGGACCCCCAATGAGCAGTTCTTC. It specifies CASRQSGTPNEQFF.

The V and J genes are TRBV6-1 and TRBJ1-5; possibly TRBD1 for D (5 bases). The CDR3 length is 17 residues. V was cut by 4 bases and J by 4 bases, with 20 bases left in between. Germline loops: CDR1 MNHNS, CDR2 SASEGT. CDR3 coding DNA: TGTGCCAGCAGTGTGGGGCCAAGTTGGGTTCGGAATCAGCCCCAGCATTTT. Its protein product is CASSVGPSWVRNQPQHF.

The rearrangement joins TRBV28 to TRBJ1-3; no definite D call. V was shortened by 8 bases and J by 3 bases, with 8 bases between the two germline ends. The CDR3 has 12 residues. Per the germline V gene, CDR1 is MDHEN and CDR2 is SYDVKM. The CDR3 protein is CASHNNGNTIYF. In DNA, the CDR3 is TGTGCCAGCCATAACAATGGAAACACCATATATTTT.

The chain has TRBV30 and TRBJ2-7; the D is unclear. The CDR3 covers 14 residues. V lost 1 base and J lost 3, with 13 bases in between. CDR1 GTSNPN and CDR2 SVGIG come from the germline V gene (reference sequence). The CDR3 DNA reads as TGTGCCTGGAGTGCGCCGGGTTTCGTCTACGAGCAGTACTTC. It translates to CAWSAPGFVYEQYF.

The chain carries TRBV6-6 and TRBJ1-5; 7 bases agree with TRBD1. CDR1 and CDR2 (germline): MNHNY, SVGAGI (reference sequence). V gave up 8 bases and J gave up 5 bases; unmatched junction bases: 9. This CDR3 region has 14 residues. DNA of the CDR3: TGTGCCAGCTGTCGGGACAGTCCAGATCAGCCCCAGCATTTT. As protein: CASCRDSPDQPQHF.

This clonotype has ten or more counts. CDR3 nucleotides: TGTGCCAGCAGTCGGGGGGGCAGGGTCACCGGGGAGCTGTTTTTT. Its translation is CASSRGGRVTGELFF. This sequence joins TRBV12-3 or TRBV12-4 and TRBJ2-2; TRBD2 matches 8 bases. Losses at the gene ends were 5 bases for V and 4 bases for J; bases not matched to a gene: 6. The CDR3 spans 15 residues.

This sequence joins TRBV5-6 and TRBJ1-5; the match to TRBD1 covers 8 bases. Looked up from germline, CDR1 is SGHDT and CDR2 is YYEEEE. The V segment lost 2 bases and the J segment 4 bases; nucleotides outside the gene matches: 8. The CDR3 length is 16 residues. The CDR3 loop is CASSLGWGQANQPQHF. The CDR3 region has the DNA TGTGCCAGCAGCTTAGGTTGGGGACAGGCTAATCAGCCCCAGCATTTT.

This clonotype was counted only a few times. V usage is TRBV7-2 and J usage is TRBJ1-6; D gene uncertain. The germline V gene has CDR1 SGHTA and CDR2 FQGNSA. Trimming left V 1 base short and J 2 bases short, with 3 bases between. The CDR3 covers 14 residues. The CDR3 bases are TGTGCCAGCAGCTTAGGGGCCTATAATTCACCCCTCCACTTT. This translates into CASSLGAYNSPLHF.

This clonotype was seen a handful of times. The J gene is TRBJ2-5, the V gene TRBV28; 9 nucleotides align to TRBD1. Trimming cost V 11 bases and J 3 bases; bases outside gene matches: 13. The CDR3 sequence is 15 residues long. In germline, CDR1 is MDHEN, CDR2 SYDVKM. The CDR3: CAARLGTGREETQYF. CDR3 bases: TGTGCCGCTAGGCTCGGGACAGGGCGAGAAGAGACCCAGTACTTC.

This clonotype was seen more than once but under ten times. J is TRBJ1-1 and V is TRBV11-2; a possible D gene is TRBD1 (6 bases). CDR3 length equals 14 residues. Germline values: CDR1 SGHAT, CDR2 FQNNGV. V was trimmed by 7 bases and J by 5 bases, leaving 17 bases between them. CDR3 DNA sequence: TGTGCCAGCACCTCCTTAAGGGGGGTTACTGAAGCTTTCTTT. Protein: CASTSLRGVTEAFF.

This clonotype was found many times. This chain joins TRBV2 and TRBJ1-2, with unresolved D. Germline V lookup: CDR1 SNHLY, CDR2 FYNNEI. The V end was cut by 7 bases, the J end by 3 bases, with 6 bases between. This CDR3 spans 11 amino acids. The DNA of the CDR3 is TGTGCCAGCAAACCTGACTATGGCTACACCTTC. The encoded protein is CASKPDYGYTF.

This clonotype was counted many times. V usage is TRBV28 and J usage is TRBJ2-7; 10 nucleotides align to TRBD1. V trimming: 5 bases; J trimming: 4 bases; junction bases outside the gene matches: 5. Germline V CDR1 and CDR2: MDHEN, SYDVKM. This CDR3 is built from 14 residues. The CDR3 loop is CASSRQGAGYEQYF. Written as DNA, the CDR3 is TGTGCCAGCAGTCGACAGGGGGCAGGATACGAGCAGTACTTC.

This clonotype was seen at least ten times. The V and J genes are TRBV5-1 and TRBJ2-1, with D perhaps matching TRBD2 (5 bases). There are 14 residues in the CDR3. The V and J ends lost 1 base and 7 bases respectively, with 12 bases between them. Germline V CDR1 and CDR2: SGHRS, YFSETQ. For the CDR3, the DNA is TGCGCCAGCAGCTTGCTTCCATCGGGGAATGAGCAGTTCTTC. It specifies CASSLLPSGNEQFF.

In this sample, this clonotype turned up many times. The chain is built from TRBV6-5 and TRBJ2-2; 9 bases line up with TRBD1. The length of the CDR3 is 14 residues. The V and J ends lost 7 bases and 3 bases, in that order; junction bases with no gene match: 3. Germline lookup yields CDR1 MNHEY and CDR2 SVGAGI. The CDR3 loop reads CASKRTGDTGELFF. CDR3 nucleotide sequence: TGTGCCAGCAAGCGGACAGGGGACACCGGGGAGCTGTTTTTT.

This clonotype was counted many times. The chain joins TRBV5-1 to TRBJ2-3; 9 bases match TRBD1. Germline V gene data show CDR1 as SGHRS and CDR2 as YFSETQ. This CDR3 region has 15 residues. V shed 5 bases, J shed 1 base, and the junction held 5 bases outside the gene matches. CDR3 amino acids: CASRGQGPRTDTQYF. In DNA, the CDR3 is TGCGCCAGCAGAGGACAGGGGCCCCGCACAGATACGCAGTATTTT.

This clonotype has a handful of counts. The J gene is TRBJ1-1, the V gene TRBV20-1; D is unclear. In germline, CDR1 is DFQATT, CDR2 SNEGSKA (reference sequence). Trimming took 7 bases from V and 11 from J, leaving 11 bases between them. The CDR3 covers 9 residues. In nucleotides, the CDR3 is TGCAGTGGATCGGTCAACGCTTTCTTT. Protein product: CSGSVNAFF.

The chain joins TRBV6-2 or TRBV6-3 to TRBJ2-7, with 14 bases matching TRBD2. The V segment lost 7 bases and the J segment 2 bases; nucleotides outside the gene matches: 10. This CDR3 comprises 17 residues. The germline gives CDR1 MNHEY, CDR2 SVGEGT. The CDR3 nucleotides are TGTGCCAGCACCCCGCGACTAGCGGGAGGGTGCCCCTACGAGCAGTACTTC. It encodes CASTPRLAGGCPYEQYF.

The rearrangement joins TRBV10-1 to TRBJ1-5; D is uncertain. In germline, CDR1 is WNHNN, CDR2 SYGVQD (reference sequence). CDR3 length: 13 amino acids. V was trimmed by 2 bases and J by 5 bases, leaving 7 bases between them. CDR3 residues: CASSEGRDQPQHF. Here the CDR3 DNA reads TGCGCCAGCAGTGAGGGCAGAGATCAGCCCCAGCATTTT.

The chain couples TRBV27 to TRBJ1-3; the D is unclear. V was shortened by 2 bases and J by 4 bases, with 9 bases between the two germline ends. The CDR3 runs 14 residues. Germline loops: CDR1 MNHEY, CDR2 SMNVEV (reference sequence). The CDR3 sequence: CASSLSPSGNTIYF. The CDR3 DNA reads as TGTGCCAGCAGTTTAAGCCCTTCGGGAAACACCATATATTTT.

This clonotype was found once. This chain uses TRBV4-1 with TRBJ1-1; the D gene is possibly TRBD1 (5 bases). The CDR3 contains 16 residues. The V and J ends lost 1 base and 0 bases respectively, with 12 bases between them. The germline CDR1 and CDR2 sequences are MGHRA and YSYEKL. The CDR3 region has the DNA TGCGCCAGCAGCCAAGTTTCAGGGAGGATGAACACTGAAGCTTTCTTT. Protein sequence: CASSQVSGRMNTEAFF.

With respect to this clonotype: Being one base from a much bigger clone, this may be a read error. The CDR3 does not close with the conserved phenylalanine or tryptophan, likely indicating a read error. V and J are TRBV18 and TRBJ2-7, with 8 bases identical to TRBD1. Trimming took 3 bases from V and 7 from J; bases not matched to a gene: 5. In germline, CDR1 is KGHSH, CDR2 LQKENI. The CDR3 is 13 amino acids. Written as DNA, the CDR3 is TGTGCCAGCTCACCGGACAGGGCCCAGGAGCAGTACCTC. It is translated as CASSPDRAQEQYL.

About this clonotype: One junction end disagrees with the germline gene, perhaps due to a read error. The chain has TRBV6-6 and TRBJ2-6; maybe TRBD2 (6 bases). CDR3 length: 16 amino acids. The germline V gene has CDR1 MNHNY and CDR2 SVGAGI (reference sequence). The CDR3 bases are TGTGCCAGCAGTAAGGAGGGTTTCTCTGGGGCCAACGTCCCGACTTTC. Its protein product is CASSKEGFSGANVPTF.

This chain joins TRBV29-1 and TRBJ1-1, with a tentative D call TRBD1 (6 bases). Trimming pared 4 bases from V and 0 bases from J, leaving 12 bases between. This CDR3 has 14 amino acids. The germline V gene encodes CDR1 SQVTM and CDR2 ANQGSEA. DNA for the CDR3: TGCAGCGTTGTCCTGGACAGCCTGAACACTGAAGCTTTCTTT. Amino acids: CSVVLDSLNTEAFF. Filled out from reference TRBV29-1 and TRBJ1-1, the complete variable domain reads SAVISQKPSRDICQRGTSLTIQCQVDSQVTMMFWYRQQPGQSLTLIATANQGSEATYESGFVIDKFPISRPNLTFSTLTVSNMSPEDSSIYLCSVVLDSLNTEAFFGQGTRLTVV.

There are a few counts of this clonotype. This chain connects TRBV9 to TRBJ2-7, with D perhaps matching TRBD2 (6 bases). Per germline, CDR1 SGDLS and CDR2 YYNGEE. Between the trimmed V and J ends, which lost 4 bases and 5 bases, there was a span of 16 bases. CDR3 length: 14 residues. The CDR3 DNA sequence: TGTGCCAGCAGCCCACGACTAGGCCTGGACGAGCAGTACTTC. It codes for CASSPRLGLDEQYF.